These 22 T cell receptor beta chains came from one sample sequenced in a study of blood T cell repertoires in COVID-19. The repertoire was sequenced with immunoSEQ multiplex PCR; TCRdb's copy has only in-frame clones and lacks some. This repertoire shows about 90,000 clones, approximately 86% found once; its top ten account for 1.2%. The sample was peripheral blood. The receptor source for this set is a man of 80 years or more with active or convalescent COVID-19.

The chain employs TRBV11-1 and TRBJ2-5; 8 nucleotides line up with TRBD1. Germline lookup yields CDR1 SGHAT and CDR2 FQDESV (reference sequence). The J segment lost 1 base and the V segment lost 5 bases, leaving 6 bases of the junction unmatched. CDR3 length: 15 amino acids. The DNA for the CDR3 is TGTGCCAGCAGCCGGATCGGGACAGGCCAAGAGACCCAGTACTTC. It yields the protein CASSRIGTGQETQYF.

This clone was counted a single time. The rearrangement joins TRBV2 to TRBJ2-6, with D possibly matching TRBD2 (5 bases). The CDR3 extends over 14 amino acids. CDR1 and CDR2 from the germline V gene are SNHLY and FYNNEI. Between the trimmed V and J ends, which lost 9 bases and 0 bases, there was a span of 9 bases. CDR3 DNA: TGTGCCAGTGGACTTACCTCTGGGGCCAACGTCCTGACTTTC. It translates to CASGLTSGANVLTF.

This clone was seen just once. This chain uses TRBV5-1 with TRBJ2-3; D ambiguous. V was trimmed by 7 bases and J by 2 bases, leaving 11 bases between them. Germline V gene sequence: CDR1 SGHRS, CDR2 YFSETQ. This CDR3 spans 13 amino acids. CDR3 in DNA: TGCGCCAGCCGGTCCTTCGACACAGATACGCAGTATTTT. This codes for CASRSFDTDTQYF.

This sequence joins TRBV7-3 and TRBJ2-1; 7 bases are shared with TRBD2. The V segment lost 1 base and the J segment 0 bases; nucleotides outside the gene matches: 6. CDR3 length: 17 residues. Per germline, CDR1 SGHTA and CDR2 FQGTGA. The CDR3 sequence is CASSLRPLAASYNEQFF. CDR3 bases: TGTGCCAGCAGCTTAAGACCCCTAGCGGCCTCCTACAATGAGCAGTTCTTC.

The V call is TRBV3-1 (or the pseudogene TRBV3-2), the J call TRBJ2-7; 9 nucleotides agree with TRBD1. CDR1 and CDR2 from the germline V gene are LGHDT and YNNKEL (reference sequence). This CDR3 has 15 residues. Trimming removed 3 bases from V and 4 bases from J; junction bases left unmatched: 7. CDR3 nucleotides: TGTGCCAGCAGCCAGATAGGGACAGGGAGGTACGAGCAGTACTTC. Translated: CASSQIGTGRYEQYF.

V usage is TRBV9 and J usage is TRBJ2-7; 7 nucleotides line up with TRBD2. CDR1 SGDLS and CDR2 YYNGEE come from the germline V gene. J gave up 7 bases and V 0 bases, and 7 bases lay outside the gene matches. The CDR3 totals 14 residues. The CDR3 reads CASSVGGGSGEQYF. CDR3 in DNA: TGTGCCAGCAGCGTAGGGGGGGGATCGGGGGAGCAGTACTTC.

The J gene is TRBJ1-5, the V gene TRBV5-5; D might be TRBD1 (5 bases). Germline V gene sequence: CDR1 SGHKS, CDR2 YYEKEE (reference sequence). Trimming pared 0 bases from V and 5 bases from J, leaving 12 bases between. The CDR3 sequence is 15 residues long. The CDR3 DNA reads as TGTGCCAGCAGCTTGGTTGGCAGGGCGTATCAGCCCCAGCATTTT. It codes for CASSLVGRAYQPQHF.

V is TRBV6-1 and J is TRBJ2-5; 10 bases match TRBD1. This CDR3 comprises 16 residues. Per the germline V gene, CDR1 is MNHNS and CDR2 is SASEGT. Trimming at V came to 3 bases and at J to 5 bases, leaving 9 bases not matched to a gene. The CDR3 loop is CASSELGTGAAETQYF. The CDR3 bases are TGTGCCAGCAGTGAGTTAGGGACAGGGGCGGCTGAGACCCAGTACTTC.

The chain employs TRBV27 and TRBJ1-2; TRBD1 agrees at 8 bases. V dropped 2 bases and J dropped 7; count of bases not matched to a gene: 12. Germline CDR1 is MNHEY and CDR2 is SMNVEV (reference sequence). CDR3 size: 16 residues. The CDR3: CASSLQAGQGVVGYTF. The CDR3 region has the DNA TGTGCCAGCAGTTTACAAGCCGGACAGGGAGTGGTTGGCTACACCTTC.

This chain uses TRBV7-9 with TRBJ1-2; tentative D call: TRBD1 (5 bases). The CDR3 totals 14 residues. Trimming took 5 bases from V and 2 from J, leaving 12 bases between them. Germline V gene sequence: CDR1 SEHNR, CDR2 FQNEAQ (reference sequence). The CDR3: CASSARVPNYGYTF. CDR3 coding DNA: TGTGCCAGCAGCGCCAGGGTCCCAAACTATGGCTACACCTTC.

This rearrangement joins TRBV18 to TRBJ2-5, with TRBD2 as a possible D gene (5 bases). CDR3 size: 15 residues. CDR1 and CDR2 (germline): KGHSH, LQKENI. V was pared by 1 base and J by 1 base, with 10 bases between. The CDR3 reads CASSPRAGFQETQYF. The CDR3 nucleotides are TGTGCCAGCTCACCACGGGCGGGTTTCCAAGAGACCCAGTACTTC.

This clone has only a few counts. Here the CDR3 reads CATSRQGNSPLHF. CDR3 DNA: TGTGCCACCTCCAGACAGGGGAATTCACCCCTCCACTTT. The rearrangement links TRBV10-3 to TRBJ1-6; 8 nucleotides align to TRBD1. The CDR3 loop spans 13 amino acids. The V gene's germline CDR1 is ENHRY and CDR2 SYGVKD. With V trimmed by 10 bases and J by 7 bases, 6 bases remained unmatched.

CDR3 bases: TGTGCCAGCTCACCAGTGCCCTTACAGGGGGCGTACGAAGATACGCAGTATTTT. Translating it yields CASSPVPLQGAYEDTQYF. V gene TRBV18 combines with J gene TRBJ2-3; TRBD1 aligns across 9 bases. CDR3 size: 18 residues. Trimming at V came to 2 bases and at J to 5 bases, leaving 14 bases not matched to a gene. The germline CDR1 and CDR2 sequences are KGHSH and LQKENI.

The chain combines TRBV4-1 with TRBJ2-2, with TRBD1 matching over 10 bases. Trimming cost V 1 base and J 6 bases; bases outside gene matches: 5. The CDR3 has 16 residues. Germline V gene sequence: CDR1 MGHRA, CDR2 YSYEKL. The DNA for the CDR3 is TGCGCCAGCAGCCAAGTTGGGGGACAGGGGTCCGGGGAGCTGTTTTTT. It codes for CASSQVGGQGSGELFF.

There are a few counts of this clone. This chain uses TRBV11-3 with TRBJ1-1, with D perhaps TRBD1 (5 bases). This CDR3 contains 14 residues. Trimming took off 5 bases at V and 1 base at J, with 11 bases between the two ends. The germline V gene has CDR1 SGHNT and CDR2 YENEEA. The CDR3 is CASSPSGANTEAFF. The CDR3 DNA is TGTGCCAGCAGCCCGAGTGGGGCGAACACTGAAGCTTTCTTT.

The V call is TRBV27, the J call TRBJ2-7; D might be TRBD1 (6 bases). Germline loops: CDR1 MNHEY, CDR2 SMNVEV (reference sequence). V was trimmed by 5 bases and J by 2 bases, leaving 13 bases between them. This CDR3 contains 14 residues. In DNA, the CDR3 is TGTGCCAGCAGTACCCGGGACAACACCTACGAGCAGTACTTC. Its protein is CASSTRDNTYEQYF.

The V and J genes are TRBV11-2 and TRBJ2-1, with 13 bases fitting TRBD2. Germline CDR1 reads SGHAT; CDR2 reads FQNNGV. The CDR3 has 16 amino acids. J gave up 4 bases and V 5 bases, and 5 bases lay outside the gene matches. CDR3 residues: CASSQMGLAGYNEQFF. CDR3 DNA sequence: TGTGCCAGCAGCCAAATGGGACTAGCGGGATACAATGAGCAGTTCTTC.

The gene calls are TRBV7-2 and TRBJ2-3, with 9 nucleotides matching TRBD2. Germline V gives CDR1 SGHTA, CDR2 FQGNSA. The CDR3 contains 15 residues. The V gene end was trimmed by 3 bases and the J gene end by 4 bases; junction bases not matched to a gene: 5. CDR3: CASSFRSGSPDTQYF. The CDR3 DNA follows: TGTGCCAGCAGCTTCCGTAGCGGGAGCCCAGATACGCAGTATTTT.

The V gene is TRBV21-1, the J gene TRBJ1-4. TRBV21-1 is a documented pseudogene. The CDR3 spans 15 residues. CDR3 sequence (DNA): TGTGCCAGCAGCAAAGTGGGAGACACCAGAGAAAAACTGTTTTTT. Protein: CASSKVGDTREKLFF.

This rearrangement joins TRBV5-1 to TRBJ1-2, with D possibly TRBD1 on 6 matching bases. This CDR3 comprises 14 residues. The germline V gene has CDR1 SGHRS and CDR2 YFSETQ. Trimming took off 2 bases at V and 4 bases at J, with 12 bases between the two ends. The CDR3: CASSLNRVSYGYTF. Here the CDR3 DNA reads TGCGCCAGCAGCTTAAACAGGGTCTCCTATGGCTACACCTTC. Based on the CDR3 plus reference TRBV5-1 and TRBJ1-2, the full variable domain is KAGVTQTPRYLIKTRGQQVTLSCSPISGHRSVSWYQQTPGQGLQFLFEYFSETQRNKGNFPGRFSGRQFSNSRSEMNVSTLELGDSALYLCASSLNRVSYGYTFGSGTRLTVV.

This chain connects TRBV9 to TRBJ2-3, with D possibly being TRBD2 (5 bases). Trimming took 3 bases from V and 1 from J, leaving 9 bases between them. The CDR3 extends over 14 amino acids. Germline CDR1 is SGDLS and CDR2 is YYNGEE. This CDR3 reads CASSAVARTDTQYF. The CDR3 nucleotides are TGTGCCAGCAGCGCCGTAGCGCGCACAGATACGCAGTATTTT.

CDR3 DNA sequence: TGTGCCACCAGCGGCCAGGGTGGGTGGGAGACCCAGTACTTC. The encoded protein is CATSGQGGWETQYF. The chain couples TRBV15 to TRBJ2-5; perhaps TRBD1 as D (5 bases). CDR3 length: 14 amino acids. Trimming pared 5 bases from V and 5 bases from J, leaving 15 bases between. Germline V gives CDR1 LNHNV, CDR2 YYDKDF (reference sequence).